This T cell receptor beta chain stems from a study of T cell responses to AZD1222 COVID-19 vaccine. Study-wide points: A reported finding is that nearly half of spike-specific TCRs target unmutated variant regions. Only after the peak T cell response were repertoires sampled.

Libraries were prepared by immunoSEQ multiplex PCR; TCRdb keeps only in-frame clonotypes and omits some of them. The sample contains approximately 44,000 clones, 80% of which appear only once. V lost 2 bases and J lost 2; bases outside the gene matches: 10. CDR1 and CDR2 from the germline V gene are SNHLY and FYNNEI. The CDR3 is made up of 18 amino acids. This clone was picked up a small number of times. The antigen is not known. The sequences come from peripheral blood, collected on day 0 of AZD1222 vaccination. The receptor was derived from an adult in good health. The rearrangement uses TRBV2 and TRBJ2-3; 10 positions agree with TRBD2. The CDR3 region is CASSETGASGGYTDTQYF. The CDR3 DNA follows: TGTGCCAGCAGTGAAACCGGAGCTAGCGGGGGTTACACAGATACGCAGTATTTT.